This TCR beta chain was captured by sequencing in a study of prognosis after radiotherapy for stage I lung cancer (dated by TCRdb to 2020 to 2022). Broadly, across the study: Between April 2018 and early 2019, roughly 20 patients with stage I NSCLC were enrolled in Nanjing, China. Ages in the cohort of about a dozen men and about six women ranged from roughly 50 to 95 years, with a median of 74. Every patient was regarded as medically inoperable, because of comorbidities in some 12 cases and refusal of surgery in over 5 cases. Image-guided IMRT or VMAT was used to deliver SBRT in 3 to 5 fractions at a biologically effective dose of at least 100 Gy. No patient received concurrent therapy alongside SBRT. The patients included fourteen who had newly diagnosed primary stage I lung tumors, along with about 5 others who had oligometastatic NSCLC after their primary tumor had been surgically resected. A total of 40 or so blood samples from some 19 patients were sequenced, with one sample obtained before and one obtained after SBRT for each patient. Four of the 19 patients developed distant metastases after SBRT, at a median of roughly seven months; the other 15 showed no significant progression. Squamous cell carcinoma histology was identified in several patients, and adenocarcinoma histology was identified in some 11 patients. This study profiled peripheral blood TCR beta repertoires from stage I NSCLC patients before and after stereotactic body radiotherapy and linked the repertoires to distant failure. Study-wide findings and limitations: No adjustment for multiple comparisons was applied to any of the reported P values. No determination of tumor specificity was made for expanded TCR clones. The small cohort and short follow-up limited the study, so independent validation of the findings is needed. TRBV and TRBJ usage frequencies reportedly differed by metastasis status, in two V genes at baseline and in nine V and two J genes after SBRT. Post-SBRT Shannon entropy and its change from baseline were lower in patients who developed distant metastases; baseline Shannon entropy was not associated with metastases. After SBRT, the count of unique TCR clones dropped from a median of roughly 10,000 beforehand to more than 6,000 afterward (Wilcoxon paired P=0.011).

All patients had node-negative disease on CT and PET/CT, and none had a history of other malignancies or had previously received chemotherapy or radiotherapy. At each of two time points, about 6.1 milliliters of peripheral venous blood were collected into EDTA tubes. Ficoll-Paque Plus density-gradient centrifugation was used to isolate PBMCs. Samples were stored at -80°C immediately after collection until analysis. Two rounds of multiplex PCR were performed to amplify the TCR beta CDR3 region from genomic DNA. The first PCR round used primers specific to each TRBV and TRBJ gene, and the primer sequences were filed in Chinese patent CN105087789A. Universal primers were used in the second PCR round. The Roche High Pure PCR Template Preparation Kit was used to extract genomic DNA from the frozen PBMCs. The libraries underwent paired-end sequencing with 151 bp reads on an Illumina HiSeq 3000. Per the original workflow: CutAdapt was used to remove raw reads lacking the multiplex PCR primer sequences. PEAR was used to merge high-quality paired reads into contigs. TRB V, D and J gene segments were assigned to each contig with MiXCR by alignment to reference sequences. CDR3 sequences were clustered by base quality and sequence similarity to remove sequencing errors. Shannon entropy normalized by the natural log of productive TCR sequence number was used as the measure of diversity. Clonality was defined as one minus Shannon entropy divided by the natural log of the number of unique clonotypes. The Youden index of ROC curves was used to select progression-free survival cut-offs for repertoire metrics, and analyses were performed in R 3.5.3. TCRdb reprocessing: public reads trimmed at Q25 with fastp, clones called with MiXCR, in-frame beta chains kept. Rows matching on CDR3 protein sequence are summarized as one entry with the most common DNA and genes. For this entry, the V and J calls and clone size follow TCRdb and not the study's own pipeline. Present in this sample are approximately 20,000 distinct CDR3 sequences, approximately 28% of which were seen just once. The ten largest clones take up roughly 22% of the sample.

The sample holds many counts of this clonotype. Which antigen it targets is not known. Base qualities are not recorded, but no much larger clone differs from it by a single base. From the cysteine through the phenylalanine, the CDR3 covers 11 amino acids. Only CDR3 DNA is held: 33 bases, read in frame from base 1. CDR1 DFQATT and CDR2 SNEGSKA are derived from the germline V gene (reference sequence). The TCR originated in a donor aged 50 or older with non-small cell lung cancer. The sequencing here drew on PBMCs, taken before or after stereotactic body radiation therapy (not recorded which). The chain employs TRBV20-1 and TRBJ2-7, with TRBD2 identical over 7 junction bases. The CDR3 amino acid sequence is: CKPSGDYEQYF. The sequenced DNA is TGCAAACCTAGCGGAGACTACGAGCAGTACTTC.